The next 23 T cell receptor beta chains were all read from a single sample in a study of shared clonotypes between healthy human individuals (TCRdb year 2020). Receptor libraries were prepared by the immunoSEQ multiplex PCR assay. Not all clones reach the TCRdb copy of this immuneACCESS table, which keeps in-frame sequences only. Checked studies attribute under half of the gap to unresolved V genes and leave the rest unexplained. This sample gives 300,000 to 400,000 clones in total; around 67% of them show up just once. The ten largest clones represent about 9.4% of the sample. What was sequenced was memory CD4+ T cells sorted from blood. This sample's cell subset or site label indicates: CD45RA-negative fraction. These receptors all come from a young man in good health.

V usage is TRBV2 and J usage is TRBJ2-5; TRBD1 matches at 7 bases. The CDR3 covers 12 residues. V was clipped by 10 bases and J by 3 bases; unmatched bases: 5. The germline V gene has CDR1 SNHLY and CDR2 FYNNEI. The CDR3 DNA reads as TGTGCCACCGGGACAGTAGAAGAGACCCAGTACTTC. This translates into CATGTVEETQYF.

The chain links TRBV2 to TRBJ1-2, with 10 bases matching TRBD1. V was clipped by 7 bases and J by 6 bases; unmatched bases: 23. The V gene's germline CDR1 is SNHLY and CDR2 FYNNEI. The CDR3 is made up of 19 amino acids. CDR3 in DNA: TGTGCCAGCATCCGGGGGAACAGCGTCCGGACAGGGGGAAGGGATGGCTACACCTTC. This encodes CASIRGNSVRTGGRDGYTF.

A word on this clone: Germline is not matched at one junction end, which may reflect a read error. V gene TRBV2 combines with J gene TRBJ2-3, with a tentative D call TRBD2 (6 bases). Germline V gene data show CDR1 as SNHLY and CDR2 as FYNNEI. There are 15 residues in the CDR3. DNA of the CDR3: TGTGCCGGCAGTGCTCGGCGGGGTAGCACAGATACGCAGTATTTT. Amino acids: CAGSARRGSTDTQYF.

This clone was counted between two and nine times. The chain carries TRBV7-6 and TRBJ2-7; 13 nucleotides align to TRBD2. V shed 5 bases and J 5 bases; nucleotides not matched to a gene: 9. The CDR3 has 16 amino acids. Germline CDR1 SGHVS, CDR2 FNYEAQ. CDR3: CASSPSRTSGSHEQYF. The CDR3 nucleotides read TGTGCCAGCAGCCCCTCGCGGACTAGCGGGAGTCACGAGCAGTACTTC.

The genes are TRBV28 and TRBJ1-5, with no clear D. This CDR3 is 12 amino acids long. Per the germline V gene, CDR1 is MDHEN and CDR2 is SYDVKM. V lost 4 bases and J 15 bases, leaving 16 bases between the germline ends. CDR3 nucleotide sequence: TGTGCCAGCAGTTCACCCCCAGATTGGGGGCATTTT. It specifies CASSSPPDWGHF.

CDR3: CASSPTGADTQYF. The CDR3 DNA reads TGTGCCAGTAGCCCGACAGGCGCAGATACGCAGTATTTT. V gene TRBV19 combines with J gene TRBJ2-3, with D maybe TRBD1 (6 bases). Between the trimmed V and J ends, which lost 6 bases and 4 bases, there was a span of 11 bases. The CDR3 loop spans 13 amino acids. Germline V gives CDR1 LNHDA, CDR2 SQIVND (reference sequence).

This clone was observed a handful of times. This CDR3 reads CASSLDPNSYEQYF. The CDR3, as DNA: TGTGCCAGCAGCTTAGACCCAAACTCCTACGAGCAGTACTTC. The J gene is TRBJ2-7, the V gene TRBV11-2; D remains ambiguous. V was pared by 0 bases and J by 0 bases, with 6 bases between. In germline, CDR1 is SGHAT, CDR2 FQNNGV. The CDR3 is made up of 14 amino acids.

This chain uses TRBV7-9 with TRBJ1-5; 7 positions match TRBD1. Germline V gene data show CDR1 as SEHNR and CDR2 as FQNEAQ (reference sequence). Trimming removed 5 bases from V and 7 bases from J; junction bases left unmatched: 11. The CDR3 is made up of 15 amino acids. CDR3 DNA: TGTGCCAGCAGCACGGGTGGGACAGTAAACCAGCCCCAGCATTTT. Protein sequence: CASSTGGTVNQPQHF.

The chain recombines TRBV10-3 with TRBJ2-4; 7 nucleotides align to TRBD2. The CDR3 covers 12 residues. J was trimmed by 13 bases and V by 3 bases; bases with no gene match: 6. Germline V gene data show CDR1 as ENHRY and CDR2 as SYGVKD. The CDR3 spells CAISDSLAAQYF. DNA for the CDR3: TGTGCCATCAGTGACTCCCTAGCGGCGCAGTACTTC.

The rearrangement joins TRBV5-8 to TRBJ2-2, with 10 bases that match TRBD2. The germline gives CDR1 SGHTS, CDR2 YDEGEE. V was clipped by 4 bases and J by 7 bases; unmatched bases: 16. The CDR3 runs to 18 residues. The CDR3 region is CASSPLLPAGGPSGELFF. The CDR3 DNA follows: TGTGCCAGCAGCCCTCTTTTACCAGCGGGAGGGCCAAGCGGGGAGCTGTTTTTT.

The chain uses TRBV2 and TRBJ2-5; 7 nucleotides match TRBD1. The junction had 12 bases not matched to a gene; V was cut back by 6 bases and J by 5 bases. This CDR3 is built from 15 residues. Germline assignment: CDR1 SNHLY and CDR2 FYNNEI. CDR3 nucleotides: TGTGCCAGCAGGGCTGAACAGGGGTCGGGCGAGACCCAGTACTTC. Protein product: CASRAEQGSGETQYF. Complete variable domain (other parts from reference TRBV2 and TRBJ2-5): EPEVTQTPSHQVTQMGQEVILRCVPISNHLYFYWYRQILGQKVEFLVSFYNNEISEKSEIFDDQFSVERPDGSNFTLKIRSTKLEDSAMYFCASRAEQGSGETQYFGPGTRLLVL.

This clone was counted only a few times. This chain uses TRBV6-1 with TRBJ2-1; no firm D call. The CDR3 runs 15 residues. Looked up from germline, CDR1 is MNHNS and CDR2 is SASEGT. Trimming left V 1 base short and J 0 bases short, with 7 bases between. The CDR3 loop is CASSEDRISYNEQFF. The CDR3 region has the DNA TGTGCCAGCAGTGAAGACAGAATCTCCTACAATGAGCAGTTCTTC.

The chain is built from TRBV13 and TRBJ1-5; the match to TRBD1 covers 7 bases. Germline V gene sequence: CDR1 PRHDT, CDR2 FYEKMQ (reference sequence). The CDR3 consists of 14 residues. V trimming: 3 bases; J trimming: 3 bases; junction bases outside the gene matches: 2. The chain's CDR3 is CASSLGQNNQPQHF. The CDR3, as DNA: TGTGCCAGCAGCTTGGGACAGAACAATCAGCCCCAGCATTTT.

This rearrangement joins TRBV5-1 to TRBJ1-2, with a tentative D call TRBD1 (5 bases). From germline, CDR1 is SGHRS and CDR2 YFSETQ. The V end lost 4 bases, the J end lost 4 bases, and 14 bases lay between the germline ends. The CDR3 consists of 14 residues. The CDR3 here is CASSIPQGSYGYTF. DNA of the CDR3: TGCGCCAGCAGCATCCCCCAGGGATCCTATGGCTACACCTTC.

This chain connects TRBV30 to TRBJ1-1, with TRBD1 as a possible D gene (6 bases). Germline V gene lookup returns CDR1 GTSNPN and CDR2 SVGIG (reference sequence). This CDR3 is 16 amino acids long. Trimming took 5 bases from V and 2 from J, leaving 21 bases between them. The chain's CDR3 is CAWFVTFGTINTEAFF. CDR3 DNA: TGTGCCTGGTTTGTTACTTTCGGGACAATAAACACTGAAGCTTTCTTT.

The chain has TRBV5-1 and TRBJ2-2, with 11 bases that match TRBD2. Germline trimming cut 4 bases from V and 5 bases from J; bases unmatched to any gene: 10. Germline V gene sequence: CDR1 SGHRS, CDR2 YFSETQ. This CDR3 contains 17 residues. In DNA form, the CDR3 reads TGCGCCAGCAGCCGGCGTGTACTAGCGGGAGAGACCGGGGAGCTGTTTTTT. Amino acids: CASSRRVLAGETGELFF.

This clone was detected only a few times. The rearrangement links TRBV10-3 to TRBJ2-3; 7 bases agree with TRBD2. The CDR3 runs 14 residues. CDR1 and CDR2 (germline): ENHRY, SYGVKD. V lost 10 bases and J lost 0; bases outside the gene matches: 7. This CDR3 reads CATTLAASTDTQYF. Written as DNA, the CDR3 is TGTGCCACTACTCTAGCGGCAAGCACAGATACGCAGTATTTT.

The chain employs TRBV19 and TRBJ1-1; maybe TRBD1 (5 bases). Between the trimmed V and J ends, which lost 5 bases and 3 bases, there was a span of 13 bases. Germline CDR1 reads LNHDA; CDR2 reads SQIVND (reference sequence). The CDR3 is 14 residues long. In DNA, the CDR3 is TGTGCCAGTAGTGAACAGGTTTTGGACACTGAAGCTTTCTTT. It specifies CASSEQVLDTEAFF.

In DNA, the CDR3 is TGCAGCGTTGAACCTCAGGGGAAGGTGAATGAGCAGTTCTTC. Translation gives CSVEPQGKVNEQFF. The rearrangement joins TRBV29-1 to TRBJ2-1; possibly TRBD1 for D (6 bases). Trimming stripped 2 bases from V and 7 bases from J, with 15 bases between. There are 14 residues in the CDR3. The germline V gene encodes CDR1 SQVTM and CDR2 ANQGSEA.

This clone was counted a few times. The rearrangement uses TRBV7-2 and TRBJ2-1, with 7 bases fitting TRBD2. V gave up 5 bases and J gave up 4 bases; unmatched junction bases: 17. The CDR3 length is 18 residues. Per the germline V gene, CDR1 is SGHTA and CDR2 is FQGNSA. The CDR3 sequence is CASSRGGGGATGYNEQFF. The DNA of the CDR3 is TGTGCCAGCAGCCGCGGCGGGGGTGGCGCTACTGGGTACAATGAGCAGTTCTTC.

The chain has TRBV28 and TRBJ2-2, with D perhaps matching TRBD2 (5 bases). The germline gives CDR1 MDHEN, CDR2 SYDVKM. V gave up 6 bases and J gave up 8 bases, with 16 bases separating them. The CDR3 is made up of 14 amino acids. This chain's CDR3 is CASSHPKTGGELFF. CDR3 sequence (DNA): TGTGCCAGCAGCCATCCGAAAACGGGGGGGGAGCTGTTTTTT.

This chain uses TRBV7-9 with TRBJ2-7, with D perhaps matching TRBD1 or TRBD2 (6 bases each). Deletions cut 6 bases from V and 7 bases from J, with 19 bases between. The CDR3 extends over 14 amino acids. The germline V gene encodes CDR1 SEHNR and CDR2 FQNEAQ (reference sequence). CDR3 sequence: CASSYSRGGGEQYF. The CDR3 bases are TGTGCCAGCAGTTACTCCCGTGGAGGGGGGGAGCAGTACTTC. Full variable domain (missing parts from reference TRBV7-9 and TRBJ2-7): DTGVSQNPRHKITKRGQNVTFRCDPISEHNRLYWYRQTLGQGPEFLTYFQNEAQLEKSRLLSDRFSAERPKGSFSTLEIQRTEQGDSAMYLCASSYSRGGGEQYFGPGTRLTVT.

DNA of the CDR3: TGCGCCAGCAGTGGACAGTCCAATTCACCCCTCCACTTT. Amino acids: CASSGQSNSPLHF. The chain combines TRBV10-1 with TRBJ1-6, with a tentative D call TRBD1 (5 bases). Trimming stripped 4 bases from V and 7 bases from J, with 8 bases between. In germline, CDR1 is WNHNN, CDR2 SYGVQD (reference sequence). The length of the CDR3 is 13 residues.